This T cell receptor (beta chain) was documented in a study of blood T cell repertoires in COVID-19. Study summary: The United States, Italy and Spain were the sources of the acute and convalescent COVID-19 samples. T cells, B-cell-depleted T cells, or PBMCs supplied cDNA or gDNA.

The germline CDR1 and CDR2 sequences are SGHNT and YENEEA. The CDR3 spans 15 residues. V shed 5 bases and J shed 4 bases, with 16 bases lying between them. Clinical history reported by participants formed the basis on which cohorts were assigned. Only in-frame clones appear in the TCRdb table, and some are missing; sequencing was by immunoSEQ multiplex PCR. In the table there are over 200,000 clones, 70% to 90% of which are singletons. The clonotype comes from a man aged 25-45 years who had recovered from COVID-19. The chain has TRBV11-3 and TRBJ2-3; D is ambiguous. Sequenced input: PBMCs or T cells enriched from blood (not recorded which). The CDR3 sequence: CASSQGGVSADTQYF. Here the CDR3 DNA reads TGTGCCAGCAGCCAAGGCGGCGTTAGTGCAGATACGCAGTATTTT.